The T cell receptor (beta chain) under discussion was sequenced for a study of OX40 agonist ivuxolimab in advanced cancers. In terms of the full investigation: Ivuxolimab was an agonistic, fully human IgG2 monoclonal antibody directed against OX40 (CD134), a costimulatory receptor. Intravenous ivuxolimab was administered to patients every 2 weeks at six dose levels: 0.01, 0.1, 0.3, 1.5, 3 and 10 mg/kg. Among the approximately 54 dose-escalation patients, about 20 had hepatocellular carcinoma, about 15 melanoma, 9 renal cell carcinoma and 9 head and neck cancer. In the dose-escalation cohort, approximately 82% of patients were male, and the mean age was approximately 60 years with a range of roughly 23 to 79. Patients were allowed to have had prior anti-PD-1, anti-PD-L1 or anti-CTLA-4 therapy, and 40% of the dose-escalation patients had been treated with checkpoint inhibitors. Three dose-escalation patients achieved partial responses, one with hepatocellular carcinoma and two with cutaneous melanoma. Peripheral TCRbeta sequencing was intended to test whether TCR sequence diversity was altered and clonal T-cell expansion was caused by ivuxolimab. The monotherapy dose-escalation portion (N ≈ 57 patients) of the phase I ivuxolimab trial is reported in the paper.

The CDR3 measures 15 amino acids from cysteine to phenylalanine. CDR3 DNA is the only sequence kept; it has 45 bases, read in frame from the first base. Trimming leaves V shorter by 5 bases and J shorter by 2 bases, with the junction holding 9 bases beyond the gene matches. Via the germline V gene, CDR1 is KGHSY and CDR2 FQNENV. Patients with autoimmune disease history or receiving systemic immunosuppression were excluded from the trial. In every dose cohort, peripheral blood was drawn for TCR sequencing at baseline, cycle 4 day 1, and cycle 7 day 1. The samples were drawn from a first-in-human, open-label, multicenter phase I dose-escalation trial of ivuxolimab. Adults with locally advanced or metastatic head and neck squamous cell, hepatocellular, melanoma or renal cell carcinoma were enrolled in the trial. CD4+ and CD8+ T cells were sorted separately from peripheral blood before TCR sequencing.

A word on this clone: Its recognized antigen is unknown. No base quality values were provided; no much bigger clone lies one nucleotide off.

What the work shows at the level of the full study, not this receptor alone: Low levels of normalized T-cell clonal expansion were also seen in some patients who did not respond. The antigen specificity of the clonally expanded peripheral T cells was not determined. At doses from 0.1 to 3.0 mg/kg, clonal expansion was seen in both CD4+ and CD8+ blood T cells between baseline and week 6. Partial responders in the 0.1-3.0 mg/kg groups had among the lowest normalized peripheral clonal expansion, especially among CD8+ T cells. After ivuxolimab, expanded clones were on average more numerous among CD8+ T cells than among CD4+ T cells.

To sequence the TCRbeta CDR3 region, genomic DNA was isolated from the sorted cells. TCRbeta CDR3 regions were sequenced using the immunoSEQ Assay. TCRdb's version of the immuneACCESS table is confined to in-frame rearrangements and falls short of the full clone set. An unresolved V gene accounts for under half of the shortfall where checked; the remainder is of unknown origin. The sample includes approximately 90,000 clones, with over 75% observed a single time. Of the sample, approximately 4.8% falls within the top ten clones. Sequenced here: CD4+ or CD8+ T cells sorted from blood, sampled in a trial of the OX40 agonist ivuxolimab. Rearrangement joined TRBV16 to TRBJ2-7, with TRBD1 matching 7 junction bases. This TCR was sampled from an adult with an advanced solid tumor such as melanoma, head and neck, liver or kidney cancer. The CDR3 here reads CASSFRLGTAYEQYF. The sequenced DNA: TGTGCCAGCAGCTTCCGACTCGGGACAGCCTACGAGCAGTACTTC.